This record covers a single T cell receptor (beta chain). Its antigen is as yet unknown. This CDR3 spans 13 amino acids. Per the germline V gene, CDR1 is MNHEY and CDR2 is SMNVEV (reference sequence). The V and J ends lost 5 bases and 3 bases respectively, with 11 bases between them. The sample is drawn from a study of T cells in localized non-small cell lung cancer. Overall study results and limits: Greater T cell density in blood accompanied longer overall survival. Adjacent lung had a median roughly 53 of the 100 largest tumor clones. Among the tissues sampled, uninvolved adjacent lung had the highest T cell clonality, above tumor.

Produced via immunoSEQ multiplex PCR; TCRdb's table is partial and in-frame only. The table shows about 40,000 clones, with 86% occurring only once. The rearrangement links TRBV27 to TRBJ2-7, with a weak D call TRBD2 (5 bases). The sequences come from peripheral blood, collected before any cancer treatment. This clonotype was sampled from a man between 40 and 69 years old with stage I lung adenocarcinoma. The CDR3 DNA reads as TGTGCCAGCAGTCCCGGGAAGAACTACGAGCAGTACTTC. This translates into CASSPGKNYEQYF.